Shown below are 23 T cell receptor beta chains from a single sample sequenced in a study of monozygotic twins with inflammatory bowel disease. Each CDR3 protein gets one entry in TCRdb, which reprocessed the 5' RACE reads and gives no DNA. The repertoire table contains approximately 420,000 distinct CDR3 sequences. What was sequenced was blood. The receptor set was obtained from a human donor with ulcerative colitis or Crohn's disease, or a healthy co-twin of an affected twin (not recorded which).

This chain connects TRBV5-1 to TRBJ1-2; checking the TCRdb D call of TRBD1 is not possible without DNA. The CDR3 is 15 amino acids. The germline V gene has CDR1 SGHRS and CDR2 YFSETQ. The CDR3 sequence is CASSLGGADPYGYTF.

The J gene is TRBJ1-1, the V gene TRBV7-8. Germline CDR1 and CDR2: SGHVS and FQNEAQ. CDR3 length equals 14 residues. The CDR3 loop reads CASILNSWNTEAFF.

V and J are TRBV11-1 and TRBJ2-2; no DNA is available, so the TRBD1 call from TCRdb remains unchecked. This CDR3 comprises 19 residues. Germline V lookup: CDR1 SGHAT, CDR2 FQDESV (reference sequence). This chain's CDR3 is CASRVRSVTGFTNTGELFF.

The V gene is TRBV5-5, the J gene TRBJ2-1; TCRdb reports TRBD1, a call that lacks DNA to check it against. The CDR3 spans 17 residues. Germline V gives CDR1 SGHKS, CDR2 YYEKEE (reference sequence). The CDR3 protein is CASSRILLGGLGNEQFF.

The genes are TRBV28 and TRBJ2-7; the D call of TRBD1 rests on TCRdb alone, since no DNA is present to check it. The CDR3 runs to 15 residues. Germline assignment: CDR1 MDHEN and CDR2 SYDVKM. The CDR3: CASSSPGTRTSEQYF.

The chain uses TRBV5-1 and TRBJ2-7; the D gene TCRdb calls, TRBD1, cannot be checked with no DNA. There are 15 residues in the CDR3. Per germline, CDR1 SGHRS and CDR2 YFSETQ. CDR3 region: CASSLVEGNHYEQYF.

This chain uses TRBV19 with TRBJ2-1. Germline CDR1 and CDR2: LNHDA and SQIVND (reference sequence). The CDR3 contains 13 residues. CDR3 loop: CASSNSVYNEQFF.

CDR3 sequence: CASSNFNRGSNTEAFF. The chain couples TRBV6-5 to TRBJ1-1; TCRdb selects TRBD1, and the lack of DNA leaves this call unchecked. Germline lookup yields CDR1 MNHEY and CDR2 SVGAGI. The CDR3 runs to 16 residues.

V and J are TRBV30 and TRBJ1-2; TCRdb names TRBD1, which stays unverified in the absence of DNA. Germline CDR1 is GTSNPN and CDR2 is SVGIG (reference sequence). This CDR3 is 13 amino acids long. The CDR3 loop reads CAWTSGTLRKDTF. The full variable domain, with the rest looked up from reference TRBV30 and TRBJ1-2, is SQTIHQWPATLVQPVGSPLSLECTVEGTSNPNLYWYRQAAGRGLQLLFYSVGIGQISSEVPQNLSASRPQDRQFILSSKKLLLSDSGFYLCAWTSGTLRKDTFGSGTRLTVV.

This chain joins TRBV6-5 and TRBJ2-7. Per the germline V gene, CDR1 is MNHEY and CDR2 is SVGAGI. CDR3 length: 13 residues. CDR3 protein: CASTDRGTYEQYF.

This chain uses TRBV5-5 with TRBJ1-6. Germline V gene data show CDR1 as SGHKS and CDR2 as YYEKEE (reference sequence). This CDR3 region has 14 residues. CDR3 in amino acids: CASSGDGGGSPLHF.

The rearrangement links TRBV5-5 to TRBJ1-1; TCRdb names TRBD1, which stays unverified in the absence of DNA. The CDR3 has 15 residues. Germline V gene sequence: CDR1 SGHKS, CDR2 YYEKEE (reference sequence). CDR3 protein: CASTVPGSRVAEAFF.

The chain carries TRBV5-1 and TRBJ1-1. This CDR3 spans 13 amino acids. The germline gives CDR1 SGHRS, CDR2 YFSETQ. The chain's CDR3 is CASSLLDGTEAFF.

The J gene is TRBJ2-7, the V gene TRBV30; the D call from TCRdb, TRBD1, cannot be confirmed without DNA. Germline CDR1 GTSNPN, CDR2 SVGIG (reference sequence). This CDR3 spans 13 amino acids. The CDR3 spells CAWRTGTAYEQYF. Combining the CDR3 with reference TRBV30 and TRBJ2-7 gives the whole variable domain SQTIHQWPATLVQPVGSPLSLECTVEGTSNPNLYWYRQAAGRGLQLLFYSVGIGQISSEVPQNLSASRPQDRQFILSSKKLLLSDSGFYLCAWRTGTAYEQYFGPGTRLTVT.

The V and J genes are TRBV27 and TRBJ1-3; TCRdb reports TRBD1, a call that lacks DNA to check it against. This CDR3 comprises 14 residues. CDR1 is MNHEY and CDR2 is SMNVEV in the germline V gene (reference sequence). The CDR3 protein is CASMGFPPGGTIYF.

The CDR3 loop is CASRTGGFTGELFF. The V gene is TRBV6-1, the J gene TRBJ2-2; TCRdb's D call of TRBD1 is untestable without DNA. In germline, CDR1 is MNHNS, CDR2 SASEGT. The CDR3 has 14 residues.

The CDR3 loop is CASSVLAPRRMSYEQYF. The rearrangement joins TRBV11-2 to TRBJ2-7; checking the TCRdb D call of TRBD1 is not possible without DNA. From germline, CDR1 is SGHAT and CDR2 FQNNGV. The CDR3 totals 17 residues.

The rearrangement links TRBV29-1 to TRBJ2-3; absent DNA, TCRdb's TRBD1 call cannot be checked. The CDR3 spans 13 residues. In germline, CDR1 is SQVTM, CDR2 ANQGSEA. CDR3 in amino acids: CSVGQSLTDTQYF.

V and J are TRBV28 and TRBJ2-3; TCRdb's assignment of TRBD1 cannot be checked, as there is no DNA. Germline loops: CDR1 MDHEN, CDR2 SYDVKM. The CDR3 covers 14 residues. CDR3 residues: CASSLYTGMDTQYF.

This chain links TRBV27 with TRBJ2-1; TCRdb names TRBD1, which stays unverified in the absence of DNA. This CDR3 region has 16 residues. Germline V gene sequence: CDR1 MNHEY, CDR2 SMNVEV (reference sequence). CDR3 loop: CASSLAGPARGNEQFF.

J is TRBJ2-3 and V is TRBV7-9; the D gene TCRdb calls, TRBD2, cannot be checked with no DNA. Germline CDR1 and CDR2: SEHNR and FQNEAQ (reference sequence). This CDR3 is 14 amino acids long. This CDR3 is CASSPSGGTDTQYF.

V and J are TRBV3-1 and TRBJ2-2. The CDR3 has 14 amino acids. Germline lookup yields CDR1 LGHDT and CDR2 YNNKEL (reference sequence). The CDR3 loop is CASSQLGNTGELFF.

V is TRBV29-1 and J is TRBJ2-3; the TRBD2 assignment by TCRdb is unverifiable without DNA. Per germline, CDR1 SQVTM and CDR2 ANQGSEA. The CDR3 runs to 16 residues. CDR3 residues: CSVETWTSGSTDTQYF.